This T cell receptor (beta chain) was observed in a study of Graves' ophthalmopathy and Graves' hyperthyroidism. Study-level results: Detection in blood was also observed for most expanded thyroid clonotypes above 0.001 frequency.

Regarding this clonotype: The antigen is unknown.

Trimming took 0 bases from V and 6 from J, leaving 11 bases between them. CDR1 is ENHRY, CDR2 SYGVKD, per germline. This CDR3 is 14 amino acids long. Using RNA transcripts, the TCR beta CDR3 regions were amplified. RT-PCR with HTBI primers came first, then second-round multiplex PCR. TCRdb fed the multiplex PCR reads into MiXCR, producing one record per CDR3 protein. This repertoire shows roughly 400,000 distinct CDR3 sequences, around 16% found once; its top ten account for around 1.6%. The TCR originated in a young woman with Graves' ophthalmopathy. V usage is TRBV10-3 and J usage is TRBJ2-5; D possibly corresponds to TRBD1 (6 bases). The sequencing input was peripheral blood. CDR3 sequence: CAISESDRTQTQYF. The CDR3 coding sequence is TGTGCCATCAGTGAGTCCGACAGGACACAGACCCAGTACTTC.